This T cell receptor (beta chain) was obtained from a study of cytomegalovirus exposure and HLA in healthy donors. Overall study context: A data release that came early held approximately 85 million unique TCRs from HLA-typed donors.

CDR3 size: 17 residues. CDR1 and CDR2 from the germline V gene are SGHDT and YYEEEE. V lost 4 bases, J lost 5 bases, and 16 bases stayed unmatched. Use of 60 Vbeta and 13 Jbeta primers characterized the PCR. Clones were sequenced by immunoSEQ multiplex PCR, and TCRdb holds only the in-frame ones, with some missing. The sample has fewer than 200,000 clones; 70% to 80% are singletons. The rearrangement links TRBV5-6 to TRBJ1-1, with 8 bases aligning to TRBD1. The sequenced sample was PBMCs. This receptor was obtained from a man under 40 in good health and CMV-seropositive. Here the CDR3 reads CASSKHPKVNRGTEAFF. The CDR3 region has the DNA TGTGCCAGCAGCAAACACCCCAAGGTGAACAGGGGGACTGAAGCTTTCTTT. The variable domain in full, with the rest retrieved from reference TRBV5-6 and TRBJ1-1, is DAGVTQSPTHLIKTRGQQVTLRCSPKSGHDTVSWYQQALGQGPQFIFQYYEEEERQRGNFPDRFSGHQFPNYSSELNVNALLLGDSALYLCASSKHPKVNRGTEAFFGQGTRLTVV.